This entry is about one T cell receptor beta chain. What it recognizes is unknown. The sample is drawn from a study of human T cells and chemical hapten exposure. Study context: Patients were mainly female, each with alopecia areata, totalis or universalis.

Stated time point: pre-sensitization, week 0. Treatment noted: therapeutic diphenylcyclopropenone sensitization with weekly scalp DPC. Under the authors' procedure: A per-sample median of around 88,000 TCRs was observed, with counts ranging from 23,224 to 690,600. TCRdb fed the RACE reads into MiXCR, producing one record per CDR3 protein. The V and J calls follow TCRdb's processing rather than the paper's. The repertoire holds more than 80,000 distinct CDR3 sequences, with about a tenth as singletons. Points from the study as a whole: Expanded TCR counts at PT1 went up together with patch test score, a positive correlation. Controls formed significantly fewer large CDR3 similarity clusters than expanded TCRs did.

Per germline, CDR1 SGHRS and CDR2 YFSETQ. V shed 0 bases and J shed 7 bases, with 6 bases lying between them. The CDR3 loop spans 12 amino acids. The specimen was whole blood, collected in connection with sensitization to the hapten diphenylcyclopropenone (DPC). The TCR comes from a woman aged 60 to 75 with alopecia areata. Some clones in this sample may be carry-over from other donors' samples. The V gene is TRBV5-1, the J gene TRBJ2-3; D is undetermined. The CDR3 DNA is TGCGCCAGCAGCTTGGATGAATATACGCAGTATTTT. The encoded protein is CASSLDEYTQYF.